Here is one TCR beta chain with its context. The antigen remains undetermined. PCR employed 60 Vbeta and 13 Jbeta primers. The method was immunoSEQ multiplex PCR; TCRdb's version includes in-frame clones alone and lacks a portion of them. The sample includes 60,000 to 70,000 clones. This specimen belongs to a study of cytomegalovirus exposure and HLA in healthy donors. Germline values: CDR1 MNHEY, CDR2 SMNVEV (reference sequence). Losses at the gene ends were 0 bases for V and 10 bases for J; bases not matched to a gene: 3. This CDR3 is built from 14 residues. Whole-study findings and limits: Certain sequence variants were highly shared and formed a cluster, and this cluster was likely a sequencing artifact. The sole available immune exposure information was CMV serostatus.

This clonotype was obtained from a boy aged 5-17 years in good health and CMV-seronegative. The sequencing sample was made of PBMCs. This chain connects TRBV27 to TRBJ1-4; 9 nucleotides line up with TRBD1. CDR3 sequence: CASSLSGTGTKLFF. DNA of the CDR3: TGTGCCAGCAGTTTATCAGGGACAGGGACAAAACTGTTTTTT.